The 7 T cell receptor beta chains in this list originate from one sample, sequenced in a study of OX40 agonist ivuxolimab in advanced cancers. Produced via immunoSEQ multiplex PCR; TCRdb's table is partial and in-frame only. The sample carries about 66,000 clones, roughly 89% recorded once. The sample was CD4+ or CD8+ T cells sorted from blood, taken in a trial of the OX40 agonist ivuxolimab. The receptor set was obtained from an adult with an advanced solid tumor such as melanoma, head and neck, liver or kidney cancer.

The chain employs TRBV28 and TRBJ1-2, with D tentatively TRBD1 (6 bases). V lost 1 base and J lost 8, with 11 bases in between. The CDR3 is 13 amino acids. Germline values: CDR1 MDHEN, CDR2 SYDVKM. Here the CDR3 reads CASSLFWTVGYTF. The CDR3 DNA reads as TGTGCCAGCAGTTTATTTTGGACAGTCGGCTACACCTTC.

This clone turned up a few times. V usage is TRBV5-6 and J usage is TRBJ1-2; TRBD1 is a possible D gene (5 bases). Trimming pared 4 bases from V and 4 bases from J, leaving 23 bases between. This CDR3 comprises 17 residues. Germline V lookup: CDR1 SGHDT, CDR2 YYEEEE. The CDR3 here is CASSPSRQTGRVYGYTF. The CDR3 coding sequence is TGTGCCAGCAGCCCAAGCCGGCAGACGGGGCGAGTCTATGGCTACACCTTC.

This chain connects TRBV7-2 to TRBJ2-7, with 9 bases fitting TRBD1. The CDR3 length is 15 residues. The ends lost 5 bases at V and 5 bases at J; junction bases unmatched: 10. Germline loops: CDR1 SGHTA, CDR2 FQGNSA. CDR3: CASSTGQGTINEQYF. CDR3 in DNA: TGTGCCAGCAGCACTGGACAGGGGACAATAAACGAGCAGTACTTC. Variable domain in full (rest from reference TRBV7-2 and TRBJ2-7): GAGVSQSPSNKVTEKGKDVELRCDPISGHTALYWYRQSLGQGLEFLIYFQGNSAPDKSGLPSDRFSAERTGGSVSTLTIQRTQQEDSAVYLCASSTGQGTINEQYFGPGTRLTVT.

This sequence joins TRBV6-5 and TRBJ2-3; D ambiguous. This CDR3 is 14 amino acids long. The V and J ends lost 7 bases and 0 bases respectively, with 11 bases between them. Germline CDR1 reads MNHEY; CDR2 reads SVGAGI. Here the CDR3 reads CASKRQISTDTQYF. CDR3 coding DNA: TGTGCCAGCAAGAGGCAGATTAGCACAGATACGCAGTATTTT.

The gene calls are TRBV30 and TRBJ1-6; 8 bases align to TRBD1. The J segment lost 5 bases and the V segment lost 2 bases, leaving 5 bases of the junction unmatched. The CDR3 is 15 amino acids. Germline V gene sequence: CDR1 GTSNPN, CDR2 SVGIG (reference sequence). The CDR3 bases are TGTGCCTGGAGTACAGGACAGGGAAATAATTCACCCCTCCACTTT. Translated, it gives CAWSTGQGNNSPLHF.

The count of this clone is one. The chain carries TRBV6-1 and TRBJ1-1, with unresolved D. The CDR3 has 13 residues. The germline V gene has CDR1 MNHNS and CDR2 SASEGT. V lost 1 base and J lost 12, with 15 bases in between. This chain's CDR3 is CASSEENSRPTFF. The CDR3 coding sequence is TGTGCCAGCAGTGAAGAAAACAGCCGACCCACTTTCTTT.

The chain employs TRBV18 and TRBJ2-3; 7 bases are shared with TRBD1. V trimming: 4 bases; J trimming: 0 bases; junction bases outside the gene matches: 4. Germline CDR1 KGHSH, CDR2 LQKENI. The CDR3 sequence is 15 residues long. This CDR3 is CASSLTGQSTDTQYF. CDR3 sequence (DNA): TGTGCCAGCTCACTAACGGGACAGAGCACAGATACGCAGTATTTT. Complete variable domain (other parts from reference TRBV18 and TRBJ2-3): NAGVMQNPRHLVRRRGQEARLRCSPMKGHSHVYWYRQLPEEGLKFMVYLQKENIIDESGMPKERFSAEFPKEGPSILRIQQVVRGDSAAYFCASSLTGQSTDTQYFGPGTRLTVL.